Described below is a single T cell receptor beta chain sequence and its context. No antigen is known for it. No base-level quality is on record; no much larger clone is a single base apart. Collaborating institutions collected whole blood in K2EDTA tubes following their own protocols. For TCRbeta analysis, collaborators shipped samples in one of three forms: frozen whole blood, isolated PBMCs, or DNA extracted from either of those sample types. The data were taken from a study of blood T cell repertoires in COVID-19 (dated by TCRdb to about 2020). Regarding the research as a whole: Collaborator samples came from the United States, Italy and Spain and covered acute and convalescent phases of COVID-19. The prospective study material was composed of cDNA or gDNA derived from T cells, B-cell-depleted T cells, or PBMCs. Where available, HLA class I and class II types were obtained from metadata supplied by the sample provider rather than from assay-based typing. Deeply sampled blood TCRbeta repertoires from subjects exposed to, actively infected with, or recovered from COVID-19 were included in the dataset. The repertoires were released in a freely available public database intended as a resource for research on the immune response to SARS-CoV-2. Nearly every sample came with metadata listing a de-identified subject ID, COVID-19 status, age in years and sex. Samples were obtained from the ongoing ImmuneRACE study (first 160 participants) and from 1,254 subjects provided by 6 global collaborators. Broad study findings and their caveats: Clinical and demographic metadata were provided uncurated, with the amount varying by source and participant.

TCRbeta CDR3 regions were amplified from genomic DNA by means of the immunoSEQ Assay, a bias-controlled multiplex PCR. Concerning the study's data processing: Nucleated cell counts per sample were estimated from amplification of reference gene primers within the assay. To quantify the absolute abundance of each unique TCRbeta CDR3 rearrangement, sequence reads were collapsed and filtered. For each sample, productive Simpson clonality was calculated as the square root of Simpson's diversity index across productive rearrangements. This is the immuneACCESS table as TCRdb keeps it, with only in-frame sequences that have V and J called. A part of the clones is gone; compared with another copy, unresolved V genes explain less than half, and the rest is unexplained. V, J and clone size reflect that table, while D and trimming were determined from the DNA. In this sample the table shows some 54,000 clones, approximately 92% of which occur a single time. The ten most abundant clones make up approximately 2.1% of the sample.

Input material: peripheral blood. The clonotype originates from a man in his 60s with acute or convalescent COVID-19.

The CDR3 sequence is CASSLEFAVNTGELFF. The DNA reads as follows: TGCGCCAGCAGCTTGGAATTTGCGGTAAACACCGGGGAGCTGTTTTTT. The chain couples TRBV5-1 to TRBJ2-2; no D gene call is confident. There are 16 amino acids in the CDR3, from cysteine to phenylalanine inclusive. Just the 48-base CDR3 DNA is kept, in frame starting at base 1. CDR1 and CDR2, looked up from the germline V gene, are SGHRS and YFSETQ. Cut back by 0 bases and 2 bases, the V and J ends lie 11 bases apart.